This T cell receptor beta chain comes out of a study of blood T cell repertoires in COVID-19. Study as a whole: Whether acute or convalescent, the COVID-19 samples came from the United States, Italy and Spain. T cells, B-cell-depleted T cells, or PBMCs supplied cDNA or gDNA.

In the authors' workflow: Estimation of nucleated cell counts relied on the amplification of reference gene primers. The protocol was immunoSEQ multiplex PCR, while the TCRdb copy is restricted to in-frame clones and leaves out a portion. That table supplies the V and J calls and clone size; D and trimming were determined from the DNA. The sample records fewer than 250,000 clones, about 82% being singletons. Germline CDR1 reads GTSNPN; CDR2 reads SVGIG (reference sequence). This CDR3 has 15 residues. The chain has TRBV30 and TRBJ2-7; 10 positions match TRBD1. This TCR was sampled from a woman between 55 and 75 years old with active or convalescent COVID-19. The specimen sequenced was peripheral blood. The DNA of the CDR3 is TGTGCAGGGACAGGGGCACTACCCTACGGCTACGAGCAGTACTTC. It encodes CAGTGALPYGYEQYF.